The present T cell receptor beta chain was sequenced within a study of T-cell memory formation after mild COVID-19. Study findings and constraints: CD4+ contracting clones lay mainly in CM and EM, CD8+ ones in EMRA.

5'RACE primed at constant segments yielded TCR alpha and TCR beta cDNA libraries bearing sample barcodes and UMIs. TCRdb redid the calling of the 5' RACE reads with MiXCR, one entry per CDR3 protein. The sample has 160,000 or so distinct CDR3 sequences; less than 40% are singletons. For this clonotype: The antigen remains unidentified.

V lost 3 bases, J lost 6 bases, and 13 bases lay in between. The CDR3 is 14 residues long. CDR1 is KGHSH, CDR2 LQKENI, per germline. The sequenced sample consisted of PBMCs or a T cell subset sorted from them (not recorded which). The chain is built from TRBV18 and TRBJ2-3, with a possible D match to TRBD2 (6 bases). The TCR was taken from an adult woman who had mild COVID-19 (a few samples of this study predate the infection). Cell type and time point are not known. In DNA form, the CDR3 reads TGTGCCAGCTCACCCCCACCGGGGGAGGATACGCAGTATTTT. Translation: CASSPPPGEDTQYF.